This T cell receptor (beta chain) originates from a study of blood T cell repertoires in COVID-19. Overall study: T cells, B-cell-depleted T cells, or PBMCs supplied cDNA or gDNA.

J lost 2 bases, V lost 5 bases, and 4 bases had no gene match. CDR1 is MNHEY, CDR2 SVGEGT, per germline. This CDR3 has 15 residues. Those enrolled, adults aged 18 to 89 years, came from under 25 US areas. TCRdb's table, derived via immunoSEQ multiplex PCR, lists solely in-frame clones and lacks some. The sample shows around 250,000 clones, more than 85% of them seen only once. This receptor was obtained from a woman in her forties or fifties who had recovered from COVID-19. J is TRBJ1-5 and V is TRBV6-2 or TRBV6-3; 9 positions agree with TRBD1. Sequencing was performed on PBMCs or T cells enriched from blood (not recorded which). The CDR3 region is CASSNRGQGNQPQHF. For the CDR3, the DNA is TGTGCCAGCAGTAACAGGGGGCAGGGCAATCAGCCCCAGCATTTT.